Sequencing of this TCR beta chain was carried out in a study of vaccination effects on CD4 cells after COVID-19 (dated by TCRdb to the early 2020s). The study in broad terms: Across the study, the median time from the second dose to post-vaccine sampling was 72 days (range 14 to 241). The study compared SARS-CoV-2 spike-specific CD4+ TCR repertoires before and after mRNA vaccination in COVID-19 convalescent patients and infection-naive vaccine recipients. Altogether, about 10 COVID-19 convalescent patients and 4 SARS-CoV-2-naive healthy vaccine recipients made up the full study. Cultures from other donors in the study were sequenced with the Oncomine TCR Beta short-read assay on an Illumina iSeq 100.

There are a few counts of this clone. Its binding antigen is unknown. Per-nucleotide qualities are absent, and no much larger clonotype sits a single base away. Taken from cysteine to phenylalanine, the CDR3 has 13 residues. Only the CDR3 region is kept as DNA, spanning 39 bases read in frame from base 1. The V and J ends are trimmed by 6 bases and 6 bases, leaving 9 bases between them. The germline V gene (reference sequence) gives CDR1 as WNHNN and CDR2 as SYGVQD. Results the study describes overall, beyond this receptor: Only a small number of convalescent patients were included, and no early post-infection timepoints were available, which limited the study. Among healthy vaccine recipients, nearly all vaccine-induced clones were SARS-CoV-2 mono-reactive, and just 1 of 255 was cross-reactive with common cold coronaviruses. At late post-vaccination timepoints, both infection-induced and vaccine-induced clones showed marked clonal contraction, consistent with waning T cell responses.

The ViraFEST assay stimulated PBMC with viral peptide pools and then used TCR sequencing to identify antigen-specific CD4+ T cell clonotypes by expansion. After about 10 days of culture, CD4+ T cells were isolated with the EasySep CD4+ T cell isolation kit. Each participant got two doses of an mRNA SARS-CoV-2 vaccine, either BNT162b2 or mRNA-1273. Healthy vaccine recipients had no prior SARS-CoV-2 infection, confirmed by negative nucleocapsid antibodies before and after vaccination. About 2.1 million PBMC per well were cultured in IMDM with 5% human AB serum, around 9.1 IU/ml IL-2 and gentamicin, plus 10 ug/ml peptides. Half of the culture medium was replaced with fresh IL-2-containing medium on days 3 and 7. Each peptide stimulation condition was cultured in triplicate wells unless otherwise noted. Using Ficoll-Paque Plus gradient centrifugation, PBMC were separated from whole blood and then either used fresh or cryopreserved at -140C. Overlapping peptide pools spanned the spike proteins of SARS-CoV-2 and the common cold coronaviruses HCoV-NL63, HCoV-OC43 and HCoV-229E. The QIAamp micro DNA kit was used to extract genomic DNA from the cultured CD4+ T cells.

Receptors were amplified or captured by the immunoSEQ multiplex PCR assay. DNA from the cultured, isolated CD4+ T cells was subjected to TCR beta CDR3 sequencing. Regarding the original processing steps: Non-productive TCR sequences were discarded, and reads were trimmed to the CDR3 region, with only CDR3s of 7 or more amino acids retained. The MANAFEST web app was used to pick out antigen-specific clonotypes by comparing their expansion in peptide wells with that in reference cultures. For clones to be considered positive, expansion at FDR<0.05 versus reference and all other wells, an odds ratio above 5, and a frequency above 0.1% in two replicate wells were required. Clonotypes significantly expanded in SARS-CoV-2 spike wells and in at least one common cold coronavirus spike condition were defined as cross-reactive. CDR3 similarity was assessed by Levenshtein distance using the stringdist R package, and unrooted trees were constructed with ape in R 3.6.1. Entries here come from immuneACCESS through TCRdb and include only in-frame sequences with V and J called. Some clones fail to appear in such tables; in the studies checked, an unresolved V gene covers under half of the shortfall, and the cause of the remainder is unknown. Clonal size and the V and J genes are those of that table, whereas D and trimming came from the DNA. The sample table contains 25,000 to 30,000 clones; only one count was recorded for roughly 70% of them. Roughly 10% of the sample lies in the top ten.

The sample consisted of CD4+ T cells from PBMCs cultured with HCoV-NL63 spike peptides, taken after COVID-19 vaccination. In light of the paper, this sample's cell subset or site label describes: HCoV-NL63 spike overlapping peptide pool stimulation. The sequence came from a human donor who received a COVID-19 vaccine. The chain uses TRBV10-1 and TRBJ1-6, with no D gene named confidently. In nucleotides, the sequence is TGCGCCAGCAGAGCGGACCTTAATTCACCCCTCCACTTT. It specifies CASRADLNSPLHF.